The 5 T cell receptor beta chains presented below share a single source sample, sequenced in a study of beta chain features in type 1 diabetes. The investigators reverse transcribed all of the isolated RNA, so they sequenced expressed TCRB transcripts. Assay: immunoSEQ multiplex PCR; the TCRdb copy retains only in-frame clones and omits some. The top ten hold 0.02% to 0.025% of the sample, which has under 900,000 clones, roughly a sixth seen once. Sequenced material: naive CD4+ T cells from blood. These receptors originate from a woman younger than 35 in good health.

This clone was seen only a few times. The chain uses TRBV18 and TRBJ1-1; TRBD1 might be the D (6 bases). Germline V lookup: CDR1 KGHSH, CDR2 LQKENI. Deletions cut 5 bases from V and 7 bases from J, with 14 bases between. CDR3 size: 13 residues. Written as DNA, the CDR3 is TGTGCCAGCTCATCCGGGACAACGCTTGAAGCTTTCTTT. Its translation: CASSSGTTLEAFF.

CDR3 region: CASSLSVQGARGYAGYTF. The CDR3 DNA reads TGTGCCAGCAGCTTGTCGGTGCAGGGGGCGAGAGGTTATGCGGGCTACACCTTC. The chain carries TRBV5-6 and TRBJ1-2; 8 bases align to TRBD1. Germline values: CDR1 SGHDT, CDR2 YYEEEE. This CDR3 has 18 amino acids. Trimming at V came to 1 base and at J to 8 bases, leaving 19 bases not matched to a gene. Using reference TRBV5-6 and TRBJ1-2 for the parts outside the CDR3, the full variable domain is DAGVTQSPTHLIKTRGQQVTLRCSPKSGHDTVSWYQQALGQGPQFIFQYYEEEERQRGNFPDRFSGHQFPNYSSELNVNALLLGDSALYLCASSLSVQGARGYAGYTFGSGTRLTVV.

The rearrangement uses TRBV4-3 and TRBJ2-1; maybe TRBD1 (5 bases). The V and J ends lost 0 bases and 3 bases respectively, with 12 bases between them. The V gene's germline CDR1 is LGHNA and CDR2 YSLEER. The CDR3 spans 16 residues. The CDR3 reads CASSQDRTIHYNEQFF. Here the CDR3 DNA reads TGCGCCAGCAGCCAAGATAGGACAATACACTACAATGAGCAGTTCTTC.

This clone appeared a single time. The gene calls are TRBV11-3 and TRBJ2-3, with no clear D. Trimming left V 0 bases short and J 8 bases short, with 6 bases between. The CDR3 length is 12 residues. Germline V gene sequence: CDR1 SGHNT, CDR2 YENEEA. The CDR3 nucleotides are TGTGCCAGCAGCTTAGATAGCCGTACGCAGTATTTT. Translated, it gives CASSLDSRTQYF.

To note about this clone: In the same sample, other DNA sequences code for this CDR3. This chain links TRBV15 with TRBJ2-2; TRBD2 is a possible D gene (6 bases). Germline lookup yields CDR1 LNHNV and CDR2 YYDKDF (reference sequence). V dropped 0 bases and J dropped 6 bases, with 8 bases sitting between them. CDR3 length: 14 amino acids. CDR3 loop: CATSRDRGSGELFF. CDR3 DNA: TGTGCCACCAGCAGAGATCGGGGGTCCGGGGAGCTGTTTTTT.